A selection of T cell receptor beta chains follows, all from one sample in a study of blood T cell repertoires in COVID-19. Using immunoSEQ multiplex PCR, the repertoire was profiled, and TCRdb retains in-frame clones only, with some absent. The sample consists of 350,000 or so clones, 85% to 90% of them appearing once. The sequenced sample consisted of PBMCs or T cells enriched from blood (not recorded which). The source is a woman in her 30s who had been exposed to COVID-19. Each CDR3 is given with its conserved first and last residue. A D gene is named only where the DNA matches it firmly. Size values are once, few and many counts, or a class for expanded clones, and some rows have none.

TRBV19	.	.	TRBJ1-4	TGTGCCAGTCTCGCTCACAGGGCACATAATGAAAAACTGTTTTTT	CASLAHRAHNEKLFF
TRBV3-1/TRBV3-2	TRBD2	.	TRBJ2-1	TGTGCCAGCAGCCAAGCCGGCGGGAGGTCCTACAATGAGCAGTTCTTC	CASSQAGGRSYNEQFF
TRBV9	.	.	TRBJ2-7	TGTGCCAGCAGCGTATCCCCCGTCTCCGACGAGCAGTACTTC	CASSVSPVSDEQYF
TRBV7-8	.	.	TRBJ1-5	TGTGCCAGCAGCTTCTCGCAGGGTCCGAGTCAGCCCCAGCATTTT	CASSFSQGPSQPQHF
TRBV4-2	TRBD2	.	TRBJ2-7	TGTGCCAGCAGCGGACTAGCGGAAGTAGGCCCCTACGAGCAGTACTTC	CASSGLAEVGPYEQYF
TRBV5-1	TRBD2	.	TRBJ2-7	TGCGCCAGCAGCTCCGAAGCGGGGACCTACGAGCAGTACTTC	CASSSEAGTYEQYF
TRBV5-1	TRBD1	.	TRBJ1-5	TGCGCCAGCAGCGGGGGGACAGGTGATCAGCCCCAGCATTTT	CASSGGTGDQPQHF
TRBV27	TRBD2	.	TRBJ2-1	TGTGCCAGCAGTTTACCCGGGACTAGCGGATACAATGAGCAGTTCTTC	CASSLPGTSGYNEQFF
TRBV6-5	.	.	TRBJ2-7	TGTGCCAGCAGGAAGACAGGAACCTACGAGCAGTACTTC	CASRKTGTYEQYF
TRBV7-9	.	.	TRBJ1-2	TGTGCCAGCAGCTTAGAGGCGGGATCTCTAAGTGGCTACACCTTC	CASSLEAGSLSGYTF
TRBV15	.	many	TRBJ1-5	TGTGCCACCAGCAGAGACAGGGAGGGAGGGCAGCCCCAGCATTTT	CATSRDREGGQPQHF
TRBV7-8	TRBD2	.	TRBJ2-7	TGTGCCAGCAGCGCCGGGACTAGCGGGACCTACGAGCAGTACTTC	CASSAGTSGTYEQYF
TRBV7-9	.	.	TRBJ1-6	TGTGCCAGCAGCTCCGCCCGGATACAGGGTAATTCACCCCTCCACTTT	CASSSARIQGNSPLHF
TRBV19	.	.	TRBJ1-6	TGTGCCTCCCGGGAGAGGGGTCGGAAAAATTCACCCCTCCACTTT	CASRERGRKNSPLHF
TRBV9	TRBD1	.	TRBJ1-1	TGTGCCAGCAGCGTCCTCGGGACAGGGGTGGTGTCCACTGAAGCTTTCTTT	CASSVLGTGVVSTEAFF
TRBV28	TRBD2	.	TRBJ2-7	TGTGCCAGCAGTTCCTCCGGGACTAGCGGGCTCTACGAGCAGTACTTC	CASSSSGTSGLYEQYF
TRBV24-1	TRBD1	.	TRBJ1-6	TGTGCCACCAGTGACGGACAGGGGACGAATTCACCCCTCCACTTT	CATSDGQGTNSPLHF
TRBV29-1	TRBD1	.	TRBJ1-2	TGCAGCGTAGAAACGGGACAGGGGGATGGCTACACCTTC	CSVETGQGDGYTF
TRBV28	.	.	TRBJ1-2	TGTGCCAGCAGTTTGATGGGGGCGACTAACTATGGCTACACCTTC	CASSLMGATNYGYTF
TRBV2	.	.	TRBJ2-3	TGTGCCAGACCCTCCCTCGGGGTCAGGGATACGCAGTATTTT	CARPSLGVRDTQYF
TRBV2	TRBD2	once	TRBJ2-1	TGTGCCAGCACCCAACCCTTCGGGGGGGGAACATACAATGAGCAGTTCTTC	CASTQPFGGGTYNEQFF
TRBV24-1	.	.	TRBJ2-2	TGTGCCACCAGTGGTCGATGGCCGGGTCGGTTTGGCGGGGAGCTGTTTTTT	CATSGRWPGRFGGELFF
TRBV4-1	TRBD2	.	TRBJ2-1	TGCGCCAGCAGCCAAGATCTCTCGCCAAGCGGGACTTACAATGAGCAGTTCTTC	CASSQDLSPSGTYNEQFF